Listed here are 13 T cell receptor beta chains from one sample, sequenced in a study of cytomegalovirus exposure and HLA in healthy donors (dated by TCRdb to the late 2010s). The library was made by the immunoSEQ multiplex PCR assay. Entries here come from immuneACCESS through TCRdb and include only in-frame sequences with V and J called. Some clones fail to appear in such tables; in the studies checked, an unresolved V gene covers under half of the shortfall, and the cause of the remainder is unknown. The sample table shows about 98,000 clones, and over 85% are seen once. The ten largest make up roughly 0.9% of the sample. Material for sequencing was PBMCs. The receptors were gathered from a young woman in good health and CMV-seronegative.

V usage is TRBV6-1 and J usage is TRBJ2-7, with a weak D call TRBD2 (6 bases). The CDR3 consists of 15 residues. CDR1 is MNHNS, CDR2 SASEGT, per germline. V was clipped by 8 bases and J by 2 bases, with 19 bases between them. Here the CDR3 DNA reads TGTGCCAGCTCCAACCGGGACGGACTAACCTACGAGCAGTACTTC. The encoded protein is CASSNRDGLTYEQYF.

This clone was observed once. The chain carries TRBV7-8 and TRBJ1-1, with D unresolved. CDR3 length equals 14 residues. V lost 5 bases and J lost 2, with 12 bases in between. The germline gives CDR1 SGHVS, CDR2 FQNEAQ. CDR3 nucleotide sequence: TGTGCCAGCAGCGTAGGTCGGGTCAACACTGAAGCTTTCTTT. Its translation: CASSVGRVNTEAFF.

V usage is TRBV7-9 and J usage is TRBJ1-2; possibly TRBD1 for D (6 bases). Germline lookup yields CDR1 SEHNR and CDR2 FQNEAQ (reference sequence). The CDR3 has 16 amino acids. With 5 bases removed from V and 0 bases from J, the gap between germline ends came to 16 bases. For the CDR3, the DNA is TGTGCCAGCAGCACAACAGGGTCCGAGACTAACTATGGCTACACCTTC. Translated, it gives CASSTTGSETNYGYTF.

The gene calls are TRBV4-3 and TRBJ1-5; D remains ambiguous. The CDR3 contains 15 residues. V lost 1 base, J lost 5 bases, and 12 bases lay in between. Germline-derived CDR1 and CDR2 are LGHNA and YSLEER. CDR3 sequence reads: CASSQGIRGYQPQHF. In nucleotides, the CDR3 is TGCGCCAGCAGCCAAGGGATCCGAGGCTATCAGCCCCAGCATTTT.

V usage is TRBV6-6 and J usage is TRBJ1-1, with no clear D. Trimming left V 0 bases short and J 5 bases short, with 7 bases between. Germline-derived CDR1 and CDR2 are MNHNY and SVGAGI (reference sequence). The CDR3 loop spans 13 amino acids. The CDR3 DNA is TGTGCCAGCAGTTACTCCGACACAACTGAAGCTTTCTTT. This gives the protein CASSYSDTTEAFF.

This chain uses TRBV6-1 with TRBJ1-5; 7 bases map to TRBD1. The CDR3 sequence is 16 residues long. V dropped 1 base and J dropped 7; count of bases not matched to a gene: 10. Germline V CDR1 and CDR2: MNHNS, SASEGT. This CDR3 is CASSEGTGDGGQPQHF. The CDR3 DNA follows: TGTGCCAGCAGTGAAGGGACAGGCGACGGCGGGCAGCCCCAGCATTTT.

The genes are TRBV5-1 and TRBJ1-1; 10 bases line up with TRBD1. Trimming took 0 bases from V and 5 from J; bases not matched to a gene: 1. The CDR3 contains 14 residues. Looked up from germline, CDR1 is SGHRS and CDR2 is YFSETQ. The CDR3 nucleotides read TGCGCCAGCAGCTTGGGACAGGGGGCGACTGAAGCTTTCTTT. Protein: CASSLGQGATEAFF. Filled out from reference TRBV5-1 and TRBJ1-1, the complete variable domain reads KAGVTQTPRYLIKTRGQQVTLSCSPISGHRSVSWYQQTPGQGLQFLFEYFSETQRNKGNFPGRFSGRQFSNSRSEMNVSTLELGDSALYLCASSLGQGATEAFFGQGTRLTVV.

The V call is TRBV16, the J call TRBJ1-1, with a possible D match to TRBD1 (5 bases). Germline CDR1 is KGHSY and CDR2 is FQNENV. Trimming pared 4 bases from V and 4 bases from J, leaving 16 bases between. The CDR3 is 15 residues long. CDR3 in DNA: TGTGCCAGCAGCCGCATCCCCAGGGCGAGCACTGAAGCTTTCTTT. Translated: CASSRIPRASTEAFF. The whole variable domain, remainder taken from reference TRBV16 and TRBJ1-1, is GEEVAQTPKHLVRGEGQKAKLYCAPIKGHSYVFWYQQVLKNEFKFLISFQNENVFDETGMPKERFSAKCLPNSPCSLEIQATKLEDSAVYFCASSRIPRASTEAFFGQGTRLTVV.

The rearrangement uses TRBV4-2 and TRBJ2-2, with D maybe TRBD1 (6 bases). CDR1 is LGHNA and CDR2 is YNFKEQ in the germline V gene. Trimming pared 0 bases from V and 0 bases from J, leaving 8 bases between. This CDR3 comprises 16 residues. CDR3 nucleotides: TGTGCCAGCAGCCAAGAGGACAGCGCGAACACCGGGGAGCTGTTTTTT. As protein: CASSQEDSANTGELFF.

The CDR3 is CASSSVAGGAYEQYF. DNA for the CDR3: TGTGCCAGCAGTTCAGTAGCGGGGGGGGCCTACGAGCAGTACTTC. V and J are TRBV27 and TRBJ2-7; 11 bases fit TRBD2. CDR1 MNHEY and CDR2 SMNVEV come from the germline V gene (reference sequence). The junction had 4 bases not matched to a gene; V was cut back by 4 bases and J by 2 bases. The CDR3 is 15 amino acids.

V is TRBV7-8 and J is TRBJ2-7; 13 bases agree with TRBD2. The germline gives CDR1 SGHVS, CDR2 FQNEAQ. The CDR3 loop spans 14 amino acids. The V and J ends lost 5 bases and 5 bases, in that order; junction bases with no gene match: 3. The CDR3: CASSRTSGSHEQYF. The CDR3 coding sequence is TGTGCCAGCAGCCGGACTAGCGGGAGCCACGAGCAGTACTTC.

The chain has TRBV5-6 and TRBJ1-4; tentatively, D is TRBD1 (5 bases). The germline CDR1 and CDR2 sequences are SGHDT and YYEEEE. The V end was cut by 4 bases, the J end by 0 bases, with 10 bases between. The CDR3 totals 15 residues. CDR3 DNA sequence: TGTGCCAGCAGCCCAGGGCAGGCAACTAATGAAAAACTGTTTTTT. This sequence encodes CASSPGQATNEKLFF.

The chain employs TRBV27 and TRBJ1-5; D is possibly TRBD1 (5 bases). The CDR3 loop spans 14 amino acids. Trimming cost V 4 bases and J 3 bases, with 10 bases left between them. Germline V gene lookup returns CDR1 MNHEY and CDR2 SMNVEV (reference sequence). In DNA, the CDR3 is TGTGCCAGCAGTTGGACGGGACTCAATCAGCCCCAGCATTTT. Its protein is CASSWTGLNQPQHF.